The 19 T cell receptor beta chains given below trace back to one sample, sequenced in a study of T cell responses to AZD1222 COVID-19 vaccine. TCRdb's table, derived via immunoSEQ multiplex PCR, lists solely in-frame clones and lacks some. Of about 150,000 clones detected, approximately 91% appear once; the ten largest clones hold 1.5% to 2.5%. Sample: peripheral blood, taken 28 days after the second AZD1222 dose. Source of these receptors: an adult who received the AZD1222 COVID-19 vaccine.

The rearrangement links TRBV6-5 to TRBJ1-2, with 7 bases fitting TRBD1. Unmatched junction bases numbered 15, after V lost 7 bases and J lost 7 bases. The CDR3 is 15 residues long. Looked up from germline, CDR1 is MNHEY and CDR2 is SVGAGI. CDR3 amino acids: CASNPTGRDSSGYTF. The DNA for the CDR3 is TGTGCCAGCAACCCCACCGGCCGGGACAGCTCTGGCTACACCTTC.

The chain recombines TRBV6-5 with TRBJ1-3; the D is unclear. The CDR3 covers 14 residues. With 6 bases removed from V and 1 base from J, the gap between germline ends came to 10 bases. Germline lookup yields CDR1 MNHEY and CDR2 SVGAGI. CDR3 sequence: CASSRTSSGNTIYF. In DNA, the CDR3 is TGTGCCAGCAGCCGAACAAGTTCTGGAAACACCATATATTTT.

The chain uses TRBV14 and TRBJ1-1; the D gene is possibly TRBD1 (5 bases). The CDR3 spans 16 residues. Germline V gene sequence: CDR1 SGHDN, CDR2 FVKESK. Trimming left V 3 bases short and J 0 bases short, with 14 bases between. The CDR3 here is CASSQSPGRMNTEAFF. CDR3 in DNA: TGTGCCAGCAGCCAGTCACCGGGACGGATGAACACTGAAGCTTTCTTT.

The CDR3 spells CASFRGGLYGYTF. The CDR3 DNA follows: TGTGCCAGTTTCCGAGGCGGGTTATATGGCTACACCTTC. The V call is TRBV6-6, the J call TRBJ1-2; no reliable D call. There are 13 residues in the CDR3. V lost 9 bases and J 5 bases, leaving 16 bases between the germline ends. The germline V gene has CDR1 MNHNY and CDR2 SVGAGI (reference sequence).

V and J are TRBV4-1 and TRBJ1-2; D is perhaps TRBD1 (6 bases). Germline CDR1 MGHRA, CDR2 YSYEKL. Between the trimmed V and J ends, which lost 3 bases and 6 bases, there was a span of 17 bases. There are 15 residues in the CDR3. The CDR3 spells CASSHLPGVQNGYTF. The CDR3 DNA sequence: TGCGCCAGCAGCCATTTGCCAGGGGTCCAAAATGGCTACACCTTC.

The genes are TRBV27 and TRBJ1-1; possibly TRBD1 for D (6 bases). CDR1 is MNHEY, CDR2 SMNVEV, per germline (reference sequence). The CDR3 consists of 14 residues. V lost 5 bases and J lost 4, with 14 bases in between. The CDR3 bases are TGTGCCAGCAGTGTCCGCACAGGGTTCACTGAAGCTTTCTTT. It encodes CASSVRTGFTEAFF.

CDR3: CASSQVESNYGYTF. CDR3 coding DNA: TGTGCCAGCAGCCAAGTCGAGTCTAACTATGGCTACACCTTC. The chain recombines TRBV3-1 (or the pseudogene TRBV3-2) with TRBJ1-2; D gene uncertain. Per germline, CDR1 LGHDT and CDR2 YNNKEL (reference sequence). V lost 1 base and J lost 0, with 6 bases in between. The CDR3 loop spans 14 amino acids.

The CDR3 sequence is CASSGRGSSSYNEQFF. Here the CDR3 DNA reads TGCGCCAGCAGCGGCAGGGGGTCGAGCTCCTACAATGAGCAGTTCTTC. The chain employs TRBV5-1 and TRBJ2-1; TRBD1 agrees at 7 bases. The CDR3 is 16 amino acids. V lost 4 bases to trimming and J lost 0 bases; unmatched junction nucleotides: 7. Germline V CDR1 and CDR2: SGHRS, YFSETQ.

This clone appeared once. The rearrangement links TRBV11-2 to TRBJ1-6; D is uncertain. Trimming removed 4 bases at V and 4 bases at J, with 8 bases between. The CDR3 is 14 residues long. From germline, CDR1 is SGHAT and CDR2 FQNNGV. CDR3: CASSSQLYNSPLHF. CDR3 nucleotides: TGTGCCAGCAGCTCGCAGTTATATAATTCACCCCTCCACTTT. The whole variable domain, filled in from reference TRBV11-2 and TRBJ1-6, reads EAGVAQSPRYKIIEKRQSVAFWCNPISGHATLYWYQQILGQGPKLLIQFQNNGVVDDSQLPKDRFSAERLKGVDSTLKIQPAKLEDSAVYLCASSSQLYNSPLHFGNGTRLTVT.

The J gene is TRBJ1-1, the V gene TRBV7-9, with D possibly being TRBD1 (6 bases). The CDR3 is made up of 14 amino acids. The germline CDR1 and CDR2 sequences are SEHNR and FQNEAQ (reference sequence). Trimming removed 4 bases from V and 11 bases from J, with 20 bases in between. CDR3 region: CASSYEGGGAMAFF. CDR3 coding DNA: TGTGCCAGCAGCTATGAAGGGGGAGGCGCTATGGCTTTCTTT.

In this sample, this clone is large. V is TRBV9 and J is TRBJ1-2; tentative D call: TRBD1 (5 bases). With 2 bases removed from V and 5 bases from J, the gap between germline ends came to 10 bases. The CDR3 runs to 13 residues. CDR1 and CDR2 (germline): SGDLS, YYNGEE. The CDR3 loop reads CASSVQGSYGYTF. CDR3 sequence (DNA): TGTGCCAGCAGCGTGCAGGGCAGTTATGGCTACACCTTC.

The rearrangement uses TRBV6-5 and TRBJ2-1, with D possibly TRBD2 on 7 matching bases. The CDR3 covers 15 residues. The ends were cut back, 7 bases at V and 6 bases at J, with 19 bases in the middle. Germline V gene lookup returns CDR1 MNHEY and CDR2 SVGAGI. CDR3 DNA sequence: TGTGCCAGCACCACTTGGGGGGGCGCGGGCAATGAGCAGTTCTTC. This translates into CASTTWGGAGNEQFF.

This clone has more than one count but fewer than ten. This CDR3 is CASSPPGSPRETQYF. The CDR3 DNA reads as TGTGCCAGCTCACCGCCCGGGAGCCCCAGGGAGACCCAGTACTTC. The genes are TRBV18 and TRBJ2-5, with D maybe TRBD2 (6 bases). The germline V gene has CDR1 KGHSH and CDR2 LQKENI. Trimming left V 3 bases short and J 5 bases short, with 16 bases between. The length of the CDR3 is 15 residues.

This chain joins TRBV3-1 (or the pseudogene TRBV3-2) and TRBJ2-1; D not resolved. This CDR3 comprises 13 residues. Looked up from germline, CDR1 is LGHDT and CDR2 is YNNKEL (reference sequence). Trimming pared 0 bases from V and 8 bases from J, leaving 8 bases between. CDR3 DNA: TGTGCCAGCAGCCAAGATAGGACGGATGAGCAGTTCTTC. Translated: CASSQDRTDEQFF.

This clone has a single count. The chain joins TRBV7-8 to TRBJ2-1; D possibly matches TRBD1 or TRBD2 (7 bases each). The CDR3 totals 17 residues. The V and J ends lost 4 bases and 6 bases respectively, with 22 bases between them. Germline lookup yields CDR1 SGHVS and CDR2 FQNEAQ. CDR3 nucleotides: TGTGCCAGCAGCTCCAGGGGGGGCGCAGGCTTCGGCAATGAGCAGTTCTTC. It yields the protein CASSSRGGAGFGNEQFF.

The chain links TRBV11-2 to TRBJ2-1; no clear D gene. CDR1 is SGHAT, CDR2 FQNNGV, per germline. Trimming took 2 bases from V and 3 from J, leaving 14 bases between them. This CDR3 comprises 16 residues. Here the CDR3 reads CASSLRGPFYYNEQFF. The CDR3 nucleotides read TGTGCCAGCAGCTTACGTGGCCCCTTTTACTACAATGAGCAGTTCTTC.

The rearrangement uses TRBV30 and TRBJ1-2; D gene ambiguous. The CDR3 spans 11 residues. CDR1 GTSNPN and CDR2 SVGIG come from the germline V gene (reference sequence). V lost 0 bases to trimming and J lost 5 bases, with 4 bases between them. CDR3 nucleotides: TGTGCCTGGAGTGTATATTATGGCTACACCTTC. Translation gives CAWSVYYGYTF.

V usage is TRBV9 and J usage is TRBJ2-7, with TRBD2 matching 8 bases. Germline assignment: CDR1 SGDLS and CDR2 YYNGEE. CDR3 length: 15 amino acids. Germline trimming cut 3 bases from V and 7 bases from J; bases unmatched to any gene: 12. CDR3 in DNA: TGTGCCAGCAGCGCCTCGGGGACTAGGTTATCTGAGCAGTACTTC. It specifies CASSASGTRLSEQYF.

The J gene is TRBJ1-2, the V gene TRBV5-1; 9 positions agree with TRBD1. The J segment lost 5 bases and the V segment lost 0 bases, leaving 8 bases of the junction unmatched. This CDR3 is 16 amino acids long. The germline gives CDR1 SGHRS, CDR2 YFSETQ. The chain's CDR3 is CASSLEGTGTSYGYTF. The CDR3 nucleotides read TGCGCCAGCAGCTTGGAGGGGACAGGGACTTCGTATGGCTACACCTTC.